This T cell receptor (beta chain) was documented in a study of T cell repertoires in cytomegalovirus infection. On the study more broadly: Matching HLA type and CMV infection were both indicated by public TCR beta signatures. Whole-study findings and limits: CMV carriers having the relevant HLA were flagged by cumulative public TCR beta family frequency. In two of eight donors, the top clonotype was HLA-C-restricted CMV-specific.

TCRdb re-called the reads through MiXCR, storing one row per CDR3 protein. The sample consists of about 920,000 distinct CDR3 sequences, roughly 30% of them appearing once. In regard to this clonotype: The antigen remains undetermined.

The germline CDR1 and CDR2 sequences are LGHNT and FRNRAP. The CDR3 spans 16 residues. Unmatched junction bases numbered 6, after V lost 3 bases and J lost 2 bases. Sample: cultured CD8+ T cells from PBMCs, taken from culture after CMV antigen stimulation. The V gene is TRBV12-5, the J gene TRBJ2-3; 9 bases are shared with TRBD1. The TCR originated in a human donor in good health (CMV status not recorded). Some clones in this sample may be carry-over from other donors' samples. CDR3: CASGFGQGLNTDTQYF. In nucleotides, the CDR3 is TGTGCTAGTGGTTTCGGACAGGGGCTGAACACAGATACGCAGTATTTT.